The subject of this entry is one TCR beta chain. Its antigen is unidentified. The sample originates from a study of blood T cells in healthy people across ages. A sample-barcoded 5' primer and a J-beta primer mix were used in a second PCR of roughly 7 to 12 cycles. Tags on each cDNA molecule came from a template-switch adaptor with 12 random nucleotides. TCRdb processed the 5' RACE reads anew with MiXCR; each CDR3 protein has one entry. Of under 800,000 distinct CDR3 sequences listed, around 40% were seen once; the top ten hold 20% to 25%. Study observations and caveats: Both naive CD4+ cell counts and diversity were greater in long-lived donors than in aged donors.

The specimen sequenced was blood. The clonotype was recovered from a woman aged 55-69 years in good health.

The DNA of the CDR3 is TGCAGTCCAATAGAGACTAGAACTAGCACAGATACGCAGTATTTT. It translates to CSPIETRTSTDTQYF. The chain recombines TRBV20-1 with TRBJ2-3; a possible D gene is TRBD2 (6 bases). The germline V gene encodes CDR1 DFQATT and CDR2 SNEGSKA (reference sequence). Trimming took 8 bases from V and 0 from J, leaving 18 bases between them. CDR3 size: 15 residues.